The T cell receptor (beta chain) described here comes from a study of cytomegalovirus exposure and HLA in healthy donors. Broader study findings: In a later analysis, at a false discovery rate of 0.05, roughly 17,000 TCR beta sequences matched HLA alleles.

The V end lost 3 bases, the J end lost 4 bases, and 12 bases lay between the germline ends. The germline V gene encodes CDR1 LNHNV and CDR2 YYDKDF (reference sequence). CDR3 size: 14 residues. A note on this clone: Antigen unknown.

The primer mix had 60 Vbeta and 13 Jbeta primers. TCRdb keeps only in-frame clones here, not all; method: immunoSEQ multiplex PCR. The listing records 34,000 or so clones. Unrecorded immune exposure was likely among donors, who were nominally healthy when sampled. The sequenced sample was PBMCs. The V gene is TRBV15, the J gene TRBJ2-5, with D possibly being TRBD1 (6 bases). The origin of this receptor is a woman in her forties in good health and CMV-seropositive. Written as DNA, the CDR3 is TGTGCCACCAGCAGGGGGGCAGTTAGAGAGACCCAGTACTTC. Translated, it gives CATSRGAVRETQYF.